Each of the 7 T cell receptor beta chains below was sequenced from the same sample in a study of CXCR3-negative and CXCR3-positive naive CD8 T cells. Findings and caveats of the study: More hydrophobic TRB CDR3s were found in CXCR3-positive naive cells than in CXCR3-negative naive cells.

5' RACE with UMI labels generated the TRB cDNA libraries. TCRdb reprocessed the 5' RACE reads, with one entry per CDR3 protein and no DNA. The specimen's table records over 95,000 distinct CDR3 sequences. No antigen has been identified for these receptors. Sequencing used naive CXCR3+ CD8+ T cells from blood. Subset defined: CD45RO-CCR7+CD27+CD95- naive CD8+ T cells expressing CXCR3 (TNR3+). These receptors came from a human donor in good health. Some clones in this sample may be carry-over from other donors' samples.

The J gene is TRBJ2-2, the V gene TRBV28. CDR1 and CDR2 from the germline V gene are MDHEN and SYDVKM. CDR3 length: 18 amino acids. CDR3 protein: CASSLTRASHTNTGELFF.

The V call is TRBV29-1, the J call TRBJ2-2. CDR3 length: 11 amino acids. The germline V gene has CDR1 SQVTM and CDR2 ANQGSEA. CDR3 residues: CSVRDAGELFF.

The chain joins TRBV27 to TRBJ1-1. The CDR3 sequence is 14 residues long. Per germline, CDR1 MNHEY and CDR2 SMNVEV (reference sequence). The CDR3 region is CASSSPGLYTEAFF.

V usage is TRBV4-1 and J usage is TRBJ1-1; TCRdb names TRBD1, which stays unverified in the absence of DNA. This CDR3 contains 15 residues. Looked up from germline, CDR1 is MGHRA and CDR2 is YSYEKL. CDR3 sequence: CASSQEGGGNTEAFF.

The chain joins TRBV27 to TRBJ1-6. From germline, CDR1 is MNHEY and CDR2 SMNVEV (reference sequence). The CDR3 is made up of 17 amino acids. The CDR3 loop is CASSPKDRSSYNSPLHF.

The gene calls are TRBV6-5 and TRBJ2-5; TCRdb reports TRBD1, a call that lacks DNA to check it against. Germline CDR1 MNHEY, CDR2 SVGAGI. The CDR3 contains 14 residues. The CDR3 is CASSHQTGDETQYF.

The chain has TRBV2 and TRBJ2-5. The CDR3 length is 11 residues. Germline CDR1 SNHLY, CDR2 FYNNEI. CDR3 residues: CASSELTEQYF.